The TCR beta chain under discussion was sequenced for a study of cytomegalovirus exposure and HLA in healthy donors. Study-level results: Cytomegalovirus-associated status was assigned to some 180 TCR beta chains. Accurate HLA-A and HLA-B prediction from TCR beta sequences was reported for most subjects.

PCR was performed using 60 Vbeta and 13 Jbeta primers. Measured with immunoSEQ multiplex PCR; TCRdb has only the in-frame clones, and not every one. The sample has 150,000 to 200,000 clones; 80% to 90% are singletons. This clone showed up just once. The antigen remains undetermined. V was trimmed by 4 bases and J by 0 bases, leaving 7 bases between them. The CDR3 is made up of 15 amino acids. Germline values: CDR1 SGHVS, CDR2 FQNEAQ. The sequence came from a woman younger than 35 in good health and CMV-seronegative. The chain is built from TRBV7-8 and TRBJ2-6; D unclear. Sequencing was performed on PBMCs. The CDR3 loop is CASSSTSSGANVLTF. In nucleotides, the CDR3 is TGTGCCAGCAGCTCCACCAGCTCTGGGGCCAACGTCCTGACTTTC.